The TCR beta chain under discussion was sequenced for a study of T cells in narcolepsy. The CDR3 has 16 residues. From germline, CDR1 is KGHSH and CDR2 LQKENI. V was cut by 6 bases and J by 11 bases, with 25 bases left in between. Measured with immunoSEQ multiplex PCR; TCRdb has only the in-frame clones, and not every one. Among around 34,000 clones listed, over 70% were seen once. This clonotype was sampled from a human donor in good health. J is TRBJ1-4 and V is TRBV18; perhaps TRBD1 as D (6 bases). The sample was memory (CD45RA-) CD4+ T cells from blood. The CDR3 region has the DNA TGTGCCAGCTCCCCGAGCGCATGGGGGGGCGAGGAGAAACTGTTTTTT. It codes for CASSPSAWGGEEKLFF.